This T cell receptor beta chain was captured by sequencing in a study of T-cell memory formation after mild COVID-19. Study at large: Among the donors, TCR clusters were largely specific to each donor. Study-level results: CD4/CD8 balance characterized clones contracting day 15 to 85, and CD4+ skew characterized later expanders. The pre-infection memory compartment contained some responding clones, suggesting cross-reactive memory joined.

This clonotype turned up a few times. Its matching antigen is unknown. The V gene lost 5 bases and the J gene lost 5 bases, with 13 bases spanning the gap. The CDR3 extends over 14 amino acids. Germline V lookup: CDR1 KGHSH, CDR2 LQKENI. TCRdb recomputed calls from the 5' RACE reads with MiXCR, one row per CDR3 protein. The sample lists 450,000 to 650,000 distinct CDR3 sequences, 20% to 25% occurring once. Sequenced sample: PBMCs or a T cell subset sorted from them (not recorded which). This chain joins TRBV18 and TRBJ2-1; D remains unclear. The TCR comes from an adult woman who had mild COVID-19 (a few samples of this study predate the infection). Cell type and time point are not known. The CDR3 DNA is TGTGCCAGCTCAAGAACCGGCAGCCACAATGAGCAGTTCTTC. This translates into CASSRTGSHNEQFF. Filled out from reference TRBV18 and TRBJ2-1, the complete variable domain reads NAGVMQNPRHLVRRRGQEARLRCSPMKGHSHVYWYRQLPEEGLKFMVYLQKENIIDESGMPKERFSAEFPKEGPSILRIQQVVRGDSAAYFCASSRTGSHNEQFFGPGTRLTVL.